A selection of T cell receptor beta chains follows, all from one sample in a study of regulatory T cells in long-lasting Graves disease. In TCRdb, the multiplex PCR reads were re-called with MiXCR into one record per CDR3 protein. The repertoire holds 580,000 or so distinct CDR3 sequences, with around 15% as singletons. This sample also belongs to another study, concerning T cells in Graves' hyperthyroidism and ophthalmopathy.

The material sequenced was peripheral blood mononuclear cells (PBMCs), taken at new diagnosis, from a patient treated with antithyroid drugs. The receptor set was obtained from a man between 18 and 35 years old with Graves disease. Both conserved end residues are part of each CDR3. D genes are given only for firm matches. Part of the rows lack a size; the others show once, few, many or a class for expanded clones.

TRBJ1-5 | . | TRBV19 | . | CASSLWDFNQPQHF | TGTGCCAGTAGTCTTTGGGATTTCAATCAGCCCCAGCATTTT
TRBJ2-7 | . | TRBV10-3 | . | CAITSDGYEQYF | TGTGCCATCACTTCAGACGGCTACGAGCAGTACTTC
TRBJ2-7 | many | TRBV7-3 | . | CASSLEGGTAYEQYF | TGTGCCAGCAGCTTAGAAGGCGGGACAGCCTACGAGCAGTACTTC
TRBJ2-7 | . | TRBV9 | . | CASSVGVGMTYEQYF | TGTGCCAGCAGCGTAGGAGTAGGGATGACCTACGAGCAGTACTTC
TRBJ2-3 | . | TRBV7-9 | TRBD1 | CASSLQGDRWADTQYF | TGTGCCAGCAGCTTACAGGGGGATCGGTGGGCAGATACGCAGTATTTT
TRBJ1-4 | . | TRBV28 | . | CASSSSGVDEKLFF | TGTGCCAGCAGTTCATCAGGGGTGGATGAAAAACTGTTTTTT
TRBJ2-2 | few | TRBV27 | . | CASRGPGRSGELFF | TGTGCCAGCAGGGGGCCAGGGAGGTCCGGGGAGCTGTTTTTT
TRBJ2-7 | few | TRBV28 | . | CASFGESGSYEQYF | TGTGCCAGCTTCGGGGAGAGCGGTTCCTACGAGCAGTACTTC
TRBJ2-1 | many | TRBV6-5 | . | CASSYSGDNEQFF | TGTGCCAGCAGTTACTCAGGGGACAATGAGCAGTTCTTC
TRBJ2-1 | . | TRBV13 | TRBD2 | CASSTTLGTSSYNEQFF | TGTGCCAGCAGCACAACGCTCGGGACTAGCTCCTACAATGAGCAGTTCTTC
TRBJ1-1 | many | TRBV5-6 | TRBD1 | CASSDPGQGEAFF | TGTGCCAGCAGCGACCCGGGACAGGGGGAAGCTTTCTTT
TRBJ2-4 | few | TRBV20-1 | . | CSARDRDGKLRNIQYF | TGCAGTGCTAGAGACCGGGACGGCAAACTAAGAAACATTCAGTACTTC
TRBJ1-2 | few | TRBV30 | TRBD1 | CAWSVRGRRDGYTF | TGTGCCTGGAGTGTGAGGGGGCGCAGGGATGGCTACACCTTC
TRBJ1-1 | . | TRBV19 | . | CASTPGLNTEAFF | TGTGCCAGTACCCCAGGGTTGAACACTGAAGCTTTCTTT
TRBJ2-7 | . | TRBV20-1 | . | CSQGSGYEQYF | TGCAGTCAAGGATCCGGATACGAGCAGTACTTC
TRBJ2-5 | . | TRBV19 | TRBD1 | CARRVDRGYQETQYF | TGTGCCAGACGGGTGGACAGGGGGTACCAAGAGACCCAGTACTTC
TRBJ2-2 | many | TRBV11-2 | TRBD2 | CASSLTGGLNTGELFF | TGTGCCAGCAGCTTAACGGGGGGGTTGAACACCGGGGAGCTGTTTTTT
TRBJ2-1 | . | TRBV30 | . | CAWSRGQRNEQFF | TGTGCCTGGAGCCGGGGCCAAAGGAATGAGCAGTTCTTC
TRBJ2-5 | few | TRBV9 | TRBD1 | CASSPTGTETQYF | TGTGCCAGCAGCCCGACAGGGACAGAGACCCAGTACTTC
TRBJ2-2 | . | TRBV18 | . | CASSPRRGSNTGELFF | TGTGCCAGCTCACCAAGGAGGGGGTCGAACACCGGGGAGCTGTTTTTT
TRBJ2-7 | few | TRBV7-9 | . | CASSLTGKGRNSSYEQYF | TGTGCCAGCAGCTTAACCGGAAAAGGGCGGAACAGCTCCTACGAGCAGTACTTC
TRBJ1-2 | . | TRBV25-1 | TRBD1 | CASSVGTGGDYGYTF | TGTGCCAGCAGTGTCGGGACAGGGGGCGACTATGGCTACACCTTC
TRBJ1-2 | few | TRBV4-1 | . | CASSPVAGYGYTF | TGCGCCAGCAGCCCGGTGGCTGGATATGGCTACACCTTC
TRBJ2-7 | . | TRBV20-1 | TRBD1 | CSALTGTVYEQYF | TGCAGTGCCCTAACCGGGACAGTCTACGAGCAGTACTTC
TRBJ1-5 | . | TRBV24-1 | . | CATSFSGDNQPQHF | TGTGCCACCAGTTTCTCAGGGGATAATCAGCCCCAGCATTTT
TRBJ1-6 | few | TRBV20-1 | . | CSAREPRTDLYNSPLHF | TGCAGTGCTAGAGAACCACGGACAGACCTTTATAATTCACCCCTCCACTTT
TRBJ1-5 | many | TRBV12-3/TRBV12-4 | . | CASSSGGQPQHF | TGTGCCAGCAGCTCCGGTGGCCAGCCCCAGCATTTT
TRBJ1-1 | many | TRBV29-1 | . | CSVEVGGAGTEAFF | TGCAGCGTTGAAGTGGGGGGGGCGGGCACTGAAGCTTTCTTT
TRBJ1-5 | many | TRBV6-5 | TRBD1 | CASSSTGGFLQPQHF | TGTGCCAGCAGTTCGACAGGGGGCTTTCTTCAGCCCCAGCATTTT
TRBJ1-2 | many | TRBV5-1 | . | CASSLGRINYGYTF | TGCGCCAGCAGCTTGGGACGGATTAACTATGGCTACACCTTC
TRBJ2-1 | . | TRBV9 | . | CASSAEHEQFF | TGTGCCAGCAGCGCGGAGCATGAGCAGTTCTTC
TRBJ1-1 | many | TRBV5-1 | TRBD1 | CASGRTGANTEAFF | TGCGCCAGCGGACGGACAGGGGCGAACACTGAAGCTTTCTTT
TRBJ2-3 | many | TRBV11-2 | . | CASSLWGAADTQYF | TGTGCCAGCAGCTTATGGGGGGCCGCAGATACGCAGTATTTT
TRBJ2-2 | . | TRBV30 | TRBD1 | CAWAGTGTGELFF | TGTGCCTGGGCCGGGACAGGGACCGGGGAGCTGTTTTTT
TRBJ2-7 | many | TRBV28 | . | CATSGTWMVQYF | TGTGCCACCTCGGGTACTTGGATGGTGCAGTACTTC
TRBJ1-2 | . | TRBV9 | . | CASSVDGGSGYGYTF | TGTGCCAGCAGCGTAGACGGGGGGTCGGGCTATGGCTACACCTTC
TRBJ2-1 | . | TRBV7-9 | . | CASSLSGGEIYNEQFF | TGTGCCAGCAGCTTGAGTGGCGGTGAGATATACAATGAGCAGTTCTTC
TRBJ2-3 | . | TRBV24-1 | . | CATSDRGLPTDTQYF | TGTGCCACCAGTGACCGCGGACTACCCACAGATACGCAGTATTTT
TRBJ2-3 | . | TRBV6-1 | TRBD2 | CASRTTSGRAADTQYF | TGTGCCAGCAGGACGACTAGCGGGAGGGCCGCAGATACGCAGTATTTT